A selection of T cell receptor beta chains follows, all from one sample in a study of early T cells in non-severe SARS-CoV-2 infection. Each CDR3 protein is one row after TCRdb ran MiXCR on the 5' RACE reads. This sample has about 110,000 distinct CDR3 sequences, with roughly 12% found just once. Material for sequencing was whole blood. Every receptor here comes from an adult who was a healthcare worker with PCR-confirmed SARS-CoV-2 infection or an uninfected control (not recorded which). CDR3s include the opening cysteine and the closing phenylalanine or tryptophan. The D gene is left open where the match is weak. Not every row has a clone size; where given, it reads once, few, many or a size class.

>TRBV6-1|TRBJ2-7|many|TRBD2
CASSPRAGGYEQYF
TGTGCCAGCAGCCCCCGAGCGGGGGGCTACGAGCAGTACTTC
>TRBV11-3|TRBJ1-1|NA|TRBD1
CASSLLTGAEAFF
TGTGCCAGCAGCTTACTAACAGGGGCCGAAGCTTTCTTT
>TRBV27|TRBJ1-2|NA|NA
CASGESRVRYGYTF
TGTGCCAGCGGGGAGAGCCGGGTCAGATATGGCTACACCTTC
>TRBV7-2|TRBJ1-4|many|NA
CASSPRAGTNEKLFF
TGTGCCAGCAGCCCCCGCGCAGGCACTAATGAAAAACTGTTTTTT
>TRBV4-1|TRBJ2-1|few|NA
CASSQPRGGSSYNEQFF
TGCGCCAGCAGCCAGCCGAGGGGGGGAAGCTCCTACAATGAGCAGTTCTTC
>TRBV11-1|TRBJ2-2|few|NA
CASSRTRGTGELFF
TGTGCCAGCAGCCGCACGCGGGGTACCGGGGAGCTGTTTTTT
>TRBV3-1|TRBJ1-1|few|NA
CASSPTFEGRTEAFF
TGTGCCAGCAGCCCAACCTTTGAGGGGCGGACTGAAGCTTTCTTT
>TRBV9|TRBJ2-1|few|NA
CASSVGGAYNEQFF
TGTGCCAGCAGCGTAGGGGGGGCCTACAATGAGCAGTTCTTC
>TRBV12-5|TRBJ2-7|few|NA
CASGLRQGGYEQYF
TGTGCTAGTGGTTTGCGCCAGGGGGGTTACGAGCAGTACTTC
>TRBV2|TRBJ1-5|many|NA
CASSEYGGSNQPQHF
TGTGCCAGCAGTGAGTACGGGGGGAGCAATCAGCCCCAGCATTTT
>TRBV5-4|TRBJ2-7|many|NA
CASSLGAQYPSYEQYF
TGTGCCAGCAGCTTGGGAGCACAGTACCCCTCCTACGAGCAGTACTTC
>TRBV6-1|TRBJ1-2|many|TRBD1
CASSEDRGVLYGYTF
TGTGCCAGCAGTGAAGACAGGGGAGTCCTCTATGGCTACACCTTC
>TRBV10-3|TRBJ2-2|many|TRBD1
CAISGGQGVFTGELFF
TGTGCCATCAGTGGAGGACAGGGTGTATTCACCGGGGAGCTGTTTTTT
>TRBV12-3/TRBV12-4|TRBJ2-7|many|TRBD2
CASSRGTSGGNHEQYF
TGTGCCAGCAGCCGCGGGACTAGCGGGGGCAATCACGAGCAGTACTTC
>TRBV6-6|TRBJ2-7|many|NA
CASRQGLGEQYF
TGTGCCAGCAGACAGGGACTCGGCGAGCAGTACTTC
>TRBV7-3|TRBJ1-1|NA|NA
CASSLSREAEAFF
TGTGCCAGCAGCTTATCGCGGGAGGCTGAAGCTTTCTTT
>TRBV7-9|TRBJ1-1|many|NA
CASSFRSEAFF
TGTGCCAGCAGCTTTCGGTCGGAAGCTTTCTTT
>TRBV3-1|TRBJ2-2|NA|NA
CASSPGPGPNTGELFF
TGTGCCAGCAGCCCAGGGCCGGGCCCGAACACCGGGGAGCTGTTTTTT
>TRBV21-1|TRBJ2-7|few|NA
CASSKMPRCREKLKGTYEQYF
TGTGCCAGCAGCAAAATGCCCCGGTGCAGGGAAAAACTTAAGGGGACCTACGAGCAGTACTTC
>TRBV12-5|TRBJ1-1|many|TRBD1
CASGLIPAGGRTEAFF
TGTGCTAGTGGTTTGATACCCGCAGGGGGGCGGACTGAAGCTTTCTTT
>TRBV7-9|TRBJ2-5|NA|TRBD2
CASSFGGIQETQYF
TGTGCCAGCAGCTTCGGGGGGATCCAAGAGACCCAGTACTTC
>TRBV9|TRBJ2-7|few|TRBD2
CASSVSRGRDEQYF
TGTGCCAGCAGCGTCAGCCGGGGGAGGGACGAGCAGTACTTC
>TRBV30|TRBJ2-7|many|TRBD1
CACRGGSIYEQYF
TGTGCCTGTAGAGGGGGCAGTATCTACGAGCAGTACTTC
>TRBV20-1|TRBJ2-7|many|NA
CSARGPRSYEQYF
TGCAGTGCTAGAGGCCCTAGGTCCTACGAGCAGTACTTC
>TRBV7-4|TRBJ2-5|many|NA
CASRQQETQYF
TGTGCCTCCCGACAGCAAGAGACCCAGTACTTC
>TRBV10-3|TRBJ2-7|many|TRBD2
CAISAVGLAGAYEQYF
TGTGCCATCAGTGCTGTGGGACTAGCGGGTGCCTACGAGCAGTACTTC
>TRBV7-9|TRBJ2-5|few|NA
CASSLVRETQYF
TGTGCCAGCAGCTTAGTGAGGGAGACCCAGTACTTC
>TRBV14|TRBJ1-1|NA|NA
CASSPGLLGGEAFF
TGTGCCAGCAGCCCGGGACTCCTCGGTGGTGAAGCTTTCTTT
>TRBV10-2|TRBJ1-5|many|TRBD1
CASGDTGVQPQHF
TGCGCCAGCGGGGATACAGGGGTCCAGCCCCAGCATTTT
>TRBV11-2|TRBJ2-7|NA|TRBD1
CASSLERQGGNYEQYF
TGTGCCAGCAGCTTAGAAAGACAGGGGGGGAACTACGAGCAGTACTTC
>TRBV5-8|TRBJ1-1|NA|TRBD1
CASSYRGTEAFF
TGTGCCAGCAGCTACAGGGGGACTGAAGCTTTCTTT
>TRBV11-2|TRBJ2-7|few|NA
CASSKSPDGTYEQYF
TGTGCCAGCAGCAAGAGCCCCGACGGGACCTACGAGCAGTACTTC
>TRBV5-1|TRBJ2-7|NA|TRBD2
CASSLTSGHLSYEQYF
TGCGCCAGCAGCTTGACTAGCGGGCATCTGTCCTACGAGCAGTACTTC
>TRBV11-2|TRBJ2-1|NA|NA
CASSLVPGSSSYNEQFF
TGTGCCAGCAGCTTAGTCCCCGGCTCTAGCTCCTACAATGAGCAGTTCTTC
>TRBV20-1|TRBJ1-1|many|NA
CSAPPAEAFF
TGCAGTGCTCCCCCGGCTGAAGCTTTCTTT